Presented here are 19 T cell receptor beta chains from one specimen sequenced in a study of shared clonotypes between healthy human individuals. The assay was immunoSEQ multiplex PCR, and TCRdb's table has in-frame clones only and misses some. The table lists about 530,000 clones, 90% to 97% of them singletons, with 0.06% in the top ten. The sample consisted of naive CD4+ T cells sorted from blood. Regarding subset: CD45RA+ positively selected. Receptors originate from a woman aged 25 to 39 in good health.

V is TRBV18 and J is TRBJ1-4; 7 nucleotides agree with TRBD1. There are 15 residues in the CDR3. Germline CDR1 is KGHSH and CDR2 is LQKENI. The V segment lost 2 bases and the J segment 4 bases; nucleotides outside the gene matches: 4. The CDR3 sequence is CASSPRGTVNEKLFF. In DNA form, the CDR3 reads TGTGCCAGCTCACCAAGAGGGACAGTTAATGAAAAACTGTTTTTT.

The chain joins TRBV28 to TRBJ2-1; no reliable D call. Germline V gene data show CDR1 as MDHEN and CDR2 as SYDVKM. Trimming left V 6 bases short and J 4 bases short, with 7 bases between. There are 12 residues in the CDR3. The CDR3 DNA is TGTGCCAGCAGCCCTCAGTACAATGAGCAGTTCTTC. This translates into CASSPQYNEQFF.

The chain carries TRBV5-1 and TRBJ1-1; D remains ambiguous. The CDR3 runs 14 residues. Trimming cost V 1 base and J 1 base, with 8 bases left between them. The V gene's germline CDR1 is SGHRS and CDR2 YFSETQ. The CDR3: CASSLKGWNTEAFF. CDR3 bases: TGCGCCAGCAGCTTGAAGGGATGGAACACTGAAGCTTTCTTT.

This chain links TRBV30 with TRBJ2-7; unclear D gene. The CDR3 spans 14 residues. Germline CDR1 reads GTSNPN; CDR2 reads SVGIG (reference sequence). V was cut by 0 bases and J by 2 bases, with 11 bases left in between. The CDR3 DNA reads TGTGCCTGGAGTGTACCGGACCGCACCTACGAGCAGTACTTC. It translates to CAWSVPDRTYEQYF. The whole variable domain, filled in from reference TRBV30 and TRBJ2-7, reads SQTIHQWPATLVQPVGSPLSLECTVEGTSNPNLYWYRQAAGRGLQLLFYSVGIGQISSEVPQNLSASRPQDRQFILSSKKLLLSDSGFYLCAWSVPDRTYEQYFGPGTRLTVT.

The chain joins TRBV28 to TRBJ2-2; D is ambiguous. Per the germline V gene, CDR1 is MDHEN and CDR2 is SYDVKM. V dropped 3 bases and J dropped 4 bases, with 15 bases sitting between them. This CDR3 is built from 16 residues. In DNA, the CDR3 is TGTGCCAGCAGTTTGGTTTTCCCGATGAGCACCGGGGAGCTGTTTTTT. Its protein is CASSLVFPMSTGELFF. Full variable domain (rest looked up from reference TRBV28 and TRBJ2-2): DVKVTQSSRYLVKRTGEKVFLECVQDMDHENMFWYRQDPGLGLRLIYFSYDVKMKEKGDIPEGYSVSREKKERFSLILESASTNQTSMYLCASSLVFPMSTGELFFGEGSRLTVL.

The chain combines TRBV28 with TRBJ1-1; 7 bases map to TRBD1. The CDR3 sequence is 16 residues long. J lost 1 base, V lost 10 bases, and 15 bases had no gene match. Germline CDR1 MDHEN, CDR2 SYDVKM. CDR3: CAIINRDRKGNTEAFF. The CDR3 coding sequence is TGTGCCATCATCAACCGGGACAGAAAGGGGAACACTGAAGCTTTCTTT.

The CDR3 reads CASNRQEQETQYF. The CDR3 DNA sequence: TGTGCCAGCAATCGGCAGGAACAAGAGACCCAGTACTTC. V is TRBV9 and J is TRBJ2-5; no clear D gene. Germline loops: CDR1 SGDLS, CDR2 YYNGEE. The V end was cut by 6 bases, the J end by 2 bases, with 11 bases between. The CDR3 has 13 amino acids.

This chain uses TRBV5-8 with TRBJ2-3, with 7 nucleotides matching TRBD2. The ends lost 1 base at V and 2 bases at J; junction bases unmatched: 1. CDR1 and CDR2 from the germline V gene are SGHTS and YDEGEE. The CDR3 has 14 residues. This CDR3 reads CASSLKRDTDTQYF. CDR3 DNA: TGTGCCAGCAGCTTGAAGCGGGACACAGATACGCAGTATTTT. The entire variable domain, with the rest obtained from reference TRBV5-8 and TRBJ2-3, is as follows: EAGVTQSPTHLIKTRGQQATLRCSPISGHTSVYWYQQALGLGLQFLLWYDEGEERNRGNFPPRFSGRQFPNYSSELNVNALELEDSALYLCASSLKRDTDTQYFGPGTRLTVL.

The chain links TRBV9 to TRBJ2-5, with D tentatively TRBD1 (7 bases). The CDR3 totals 15 residues. Germline V gene lookup returns CDR1 SGDLS and CDR2 YYNGEE. The V gene lost 4 bases and the J gene lost 4 bases, with 17 bases spanning the gap. The CDR3 nucleotides are TGTGCCAGCAGCTTTTCGGGGACAGCGGGAGAGACCCAGTACTTC. Translating gives CASSFSGTAGETQYF.

The gene calls are TRBV11-2 and TRBJ1-5; no firm D call. The germline V and J ends were trimmed by 5 bases and 5 bases, with 7 bases remaining between them. This CDR3 has 12 amino acids. Germline assignment: CDR1 SGHAT and CDR2 FQNNGV. The CDR3 protein is CASSDKDQPQHF. The CDR3 DNA reads as TGTGCCAGCAGCGACAAGGATCAGCCCCAGCATTTT.

Comment on this clone: Here the CDR3 omits its conserved ending phenylalanine or tryptophan, so a read error is the likely source. The CDR3 region has the DNA TGTGCCAGCAGGGGGTACTACGAGCAGTACCTC. Translation gives CASRGYYEQYL. The V call is TRBV2, the J call TRBJ2-7, with D unclear. Trimming took 6 bases from V and 3 from J, leaving 6 bases between them. CDR3 size: 11 residues. CDR1 and CDR2 (germline): SNHLY, FYNNEI.

The V and J genes are TRBV5-1 and TRBJ1-4, with 7 bases matching TRBD1. The CDR3 covers 14 residues. The junction had 4 bases not matched to a gene; V was cut back by 4 bases and J by 4 bases. Germline loops: CDR1 SGHRS, CDR2 YFSETQ. CDR3 coding DNA: TGCGCCAGCAGCGTGGGACAGATTAATGAAAAACTGTTTTTT. This encodes CASSVGQINEKLFF.

The gene calls are TRBV6-5 and TRBJ1-5, with a possible D match to TRBD1 (5 bases). Germline lookup yields CDR1 MNHEY and CDR2 SVGAGI. V lost 2 bases and J lost 9, with 14 bases in between. There are 14 residues in the CDR3. CDR3 in DNA: TGTGCCAGCAGTTACCAAAGATGGGGGATGCCCCAGCATTTT. Protein sequence: CASSYQRWGMPQHF.

The chain joins TRBV28 to TRBJ1-1, with a possible D match to TRBD1 (6 bases). CDR1 is MDHEN, CDR2 SYDVKM, per germline. CDR3 length equals 14 residues. V was cut by 7 bases and J by 0 bases, with 12 bases left in between. This CDR3 is CASKEGGLNTEAFF. Here the CDR3 DNA reads TGTGCCAGCAAGGAGGGGGGGTTGAACACTGAAGCTTTCTTT. Drawing the rest from reference TRBV28 and TRBJ1-1, the complete variable domain is DVKVTQSSRYLVKRTGEKVFLECVQDMDHENMFWYRQDPGLGLRLIYFSYDVKMKEKGDIPEGYSVSREKKERFSLILESASTNQTSMYLCASKEGGLNTEAFFGQGTRLTVV.

The genes are TRBV5-1 and TRBJ1-2; 10 bases align to TRBD1. CDR1 SGHRS and CDR2 YFSETQ come from the germline V gene. The CDR3 covers 14 residues. Trimming at V came to 5 bases and at J to 8 bases, leaving 9 bases not matched to a gene. The CDR3 sequence is CASRFGTGAEGYTF. CDR3 coding DNA: TGCGCCAGCAGGTTCGGGACAGGGGCGGAAGGCTACACCTTC.

The chain employs TRBV19 and TRBJ2-7; D not certain. Trimming removed 5 bases at V and 4 bases at J, with 18 bases between. From germline, CDR1 is LNHDA and CDR2 SQIVND (reference sequence). The CDR3 extends over 15 amino acids. The DNA for the CDR3 is TGTGCCAGTAGTGTGGGCCCGGAACAATTGTACGAGCAGTACTTC. This encodes CASSVGPEQLYEQYF.

The chain carries TRBV2 and TRBJ1-5; D is undetermined. The CDR3 consists of 15 residues. Germline CDR1 is SNHLY and CDR2 is FYNNEI. Between the trimmed V and J ends, which lost 4 bases and 0 bases, there was a span of 10 bases. The CDR3 sequence is CASSGMGNSNQPQHF. CDR3 sequence (DNA): TGTGCCAGCAGTGGTATGGGGAATAGCAATCAGCCCCAGCATTTT.

This chain joins TRBV30 and TRBJ2-3; 10 bases fit TRBD2. The CDR3 runs 15 residues. Germline V lookup: CDR1 GTSNPN, CDR2 SVGIG (reference sequence). V lost 5 bases, J lost 1 base, and 6 bases stayed unmatched. CDR3 sequence (DNA): TGTGCCTGGGCTCGGCTAGCGGGAGGCACAGATACGCAGTATTTT. It yields the protein CAWARLAGGTDTQYF.

V is TRBV6-5 and J is TRBJ1-1, with 7 positions matching TRBD1. CDR1 and CDR2 from the germline V gene are MNHEY and SVGAGI. V was pared by 4 bases and J by 8 bases, with 13 bases of the junction left unmatched. The CDR3 covers 15 residues. DNA of the CDR3: TGTGCCAGCAGTTCCCAGGGGGGCGGGGGTATGGAAGCTTTCTTT. Translated, it gives CASSSQGGGGMEAFF.